Below are 8 T cell receptor beta chains sequenced from a single sample in a study of beta chain features in type 1 diabetes. cDNA synthesis used the whole RNA isolate, giving expressed TCRB sequences. The method was immunoSEQ multiplex PCR; TCRdb's version includes in-frame clones alone and lacks a portion of them. The sample comprises hundreds of thousands of clones, 10% to 15% of which are singletons, and about 0.017% rests with the top ten. Sequenced sample: naive CD4+ T cells from blood. These receptors all stem from a man in his late teens or twenties in good health.

The chain is built from TRBV4-2 and TRBJ1-1; TRBD1 might be the D (5 bases). The CDR3 sequence is 16 residues long. The V and J ends lost 1 base and 6 bases respectively, with 18 bases between them. Germline CDR1 is LGHNA and CDR2 is YNFKEQ. CDR3 protein: CASSQVTKGRIAEAFF. The CDR3 coding sequence is TGTGCCAGCAGCCAAGTAACGAAGGGGCGAATAGCTGAAGCTTTCTTT.

The genes are TRBV5-4 and TRBJ2-5, with a tentative D call TRBD1 (6 bases). The CDR3 totals 13 residues. In germline, CDR1 is SGHNT, CDR2 YYREEE (reference sequence). The V gene lost 6 bases and the J gene lost 5 bases, with 14 bases spanning the gap. The CDR3 region is CASTPAGGETQYF. The CDR3 DNA reads TGTGCCAGCACCCCCGCTGGGGGCGAGACCCAGTACTTC.

This clone was recorded a few times. V gene TRBV10-3 combines with J gene TRBJ2-5; 9 nucleotides align to TRBD1. Trimming took 10 bases from V and 5 from J; bases not matched to a gene: 8. The germline gives CDR1 ENHRY, CDR2 SYGVKD. The CDR3 consists of 13 residues. The CDR3: CATRQGEMETQYF. The CDR3 coding sequence is TGTGCCACCAGACAGGGGGAAATGGAGACCCAGTACTTC.

The CDR3 DNA follows: TGTGCCAGCATTTTTAGTTCGGACAGCAGCTCATGGACCGGGGAGCTGTTTTTT. Its protein is CASIFSSDSSSWTGELFF. This chain uses TRBV7-9 with TRBJ2-2; possible D gene TRBD1, 6 bases. The V and J ends lost 7 bases and 5 bases respectively, with 26 bases between them. The CDR3 has 18 amino acids. Per the germline V gene, CDR1 is SEHNR and CDR2 is FQNEAQ (reference sequence).

This clone has only a few counts. The V call is TRBV28, the J call TRBJ2-5, with 9 bases lining up with TRBD2. J lost 5 bases, V lost 4 bases, and 5 bases had no gene match. This CDR3 comprises 14 residues. The germline V gene encodes CDR1 MDHEN and CDR2 SYDVKM. As DNA, the CDR3 is TGTGCCAGCAGTTCATCTAGCGGGGTGGAGACCCAGTACTTC. Its translation: CASSSSSGVETQYF.

This clone was seen more than once but under ten times. The chain recombines TRBV28 with TRBJ1-1, with 7 bases matching TRBD1. In germline, CDR1 is MDHEN, CDR2 SYDVKM. The junction had 8 bases not matched to a gene; V was cut back by 7 bases and J by 6 bases. The CDR3 spans 13 residues. CDR3 in amino acids: CASTRDRGAEAFF. The CDR3 DNA follows: TGTGCCAGCACTCGGGACAGAGGGGCTGAAGCTTTCTTT.

The sample holds a few counts of this clone. This chain uses TRBV28 with TRBJ2-3; TRBD2 aligns across 9 bases. The germline CDR1 and CDR2 sequences are MDHEN and SYDVKM. The CDR3 consists of 14 residues. V was pared by 8 bases and J by 2 bases, with 5 bases of the junction left unmatched. As DNA, the CDR3 is TGTGCCAGCCTAGCGGGGCAACTCACAGATACGCAGTATTTT. Translation: CASLAGQLTDTQYF.

This clone was picked up a small number of times. V gene TRBV7-2 combines with J gene TRBJ1-2; D might be TRBD1 (6 bases). This CDR3 contains 15 residues. CDR1 and CDR2 (germline): SGHTA, FQGNSA. V was trimmed by 1 base and J by 4 bases, leaving 13 bases between them. The CDR3 protein is CASSLVPGVIYGYTF. As DNA, the CDR3 is TGTGCCAGCAGCTTAGTTCCAGGGGTGATCTATGGCTACACCTTC.